This passage covers 19 T cell receptor beta chains from one sample sequenced in a study of T cells in Graves' hyperthyroidism and ophthalmopathy. Researchers took RNA transcripts and amplified the TCR beta CDR3 regions from them. Initially, a first-round RT-PCR of the TCR CDR3 employed the HTBI primer set. TCRdb re-derived calls from the multiplex PCR reads in MiXCR, one entry per CDR3 protein. The top ten clones hold around 19% of a sample with about 560,000 distinct CDR3 sequences, 16% of them seen once. Sequenced input: blood. The source is a woman between 18 and 29 years old with Graves' hyperthyroidism.

The sample holds many counts of this clonotype. The genes are TRBV5-4 and TRBJ2-1; 7 nucleotides match TRBD1. Germline-derived CDR1 and CDR2 are SGHNT and YYREEE (reference sequence). The J segment lost 0 bases and the V segment lost 4 bases, leaving 4 bases of the junction unmatched. This CDR3 has 15 residues. Here the CDR3 reads CASSKDRSSYNEQFF. In DNA, the CDR3 is TGTGCCAGCAGCAAGGACAGGAGCTCCTACAATGAGCAGTTCTTC.

The chain couples TRBV18 to TRBJ1-2; maybe TRBD1 (5 bases). The germline V gene has CDR1 KGHSH and CDR2 LQKENI. Trimming removed 2 bases at V and 5 bases at J, with 18 bases between. This CDR3 contains 16 residues. CDR3 coding DNA: TGTGCCAGCTCACCAGGGACCACCGAAGTCTATTATGGCTACACCTTC. Translating gives CASSPGTTEVYYGYTF.

This clonotype appeared many times. V gene TRBV20-1 combines with J gene TRBJ2-7; TRBD2 agrees at 13 bases. Germline CDR1 and CDR2: DFQATT and SNEGSKA (reference sequence). The CDR3 spans 17 residues. Trimming at V came to 4 bases and at J to 5 bases, leaving 14 bases not matched to a gene. CDR3 sequence (DNA): TGCAGTGCTACCCCCTTGCTACTAGCGGGAGGGCGCAACGAGCAGTACTTC. Amino acids: CSATPLLLAGGRNEQYF.

This clonotype was counted ten times or more. V and J are TRBV7-2 and TRBJ2-3, with 12 positions matching TRBD2. The germline V gene has CDR1 SGHTA and CDR2 FQGNSA. V lost 2 bases to trimming and J lost 2 bases; unmatched junction nucleotides: 5. The CDR3 is made up of 17 amino acids. Here the CDR3 reads CASSLPRLAGVTDTQYF. The CDR3 bases are TGTGCCAGCAGCTTACCCAGACTAGCGGGAGTCACAGATACGCAGTATTTT.

This clonotype was picked up many times. The chain uses TRBV6-1 and TRBJ2-7; 8 bases agree with TRBD2. Unmatched junction bases numbered 6, after V lost 6 bases and J lost 5 bases. The CDR3 spans 13 residues. Germline V gene data show CDR1 as MNHNS and CDR2 as SASEGT. The CDR3 loop is CASRPTSEHEQYF. The CDR3, as DNA: TGTGCCAGCAGGCCGACTAGCGAGCACGAGCAGTACTTC.

The V call is TRBV20-1, the J call TRBJ1-5; D perhaps matches TRBD1 (5 bases). Trimming pared 5 bases from V and 5 bases from J, leaving 13 bases between. Germline values: CDR1 DFQATT, CDR2 SNEGSKA (reference sequence). The CDR3 consists of 13 residues. CDR3 coding DNA: TGCAGTGCTTTCGGGACTTTAGATCAGCCCCAGCATTTT. This gives the protein CSAFGTLDQPQHF.

This clonotype was observed a handful of times. The J gene is TRBJ2-3, the V gene TRBV19, with 10 bases fitting TRBD1. Trimming cost V 1 base and J 3 bases; bases outside gene matches: 13. In germline, CDR1 is LNHDA, CDR2 SQIVND (reference sequence). The CDR3 extends over 19 amino acids. CDR3 sequence reads: CASSIAGPGTGARTDTQYF. The CDR3, as DNA: TGTGCCAGTAGTATAGCAGGCCCCGGGACAGGGGCCCGGACAGATACGCAGTATTTT.

This clonotype was counted only a few times. The rearrangement uses TRBV6-1 and TRBJ2-5; 8 bases match TRBD1. Germline V lookup: CDR1 MNHNS, CDR2 SASEGT. This CDR3 contains 17 residues. The J segment lost 3 bases and the V segment lost 4 bases, leaving 13 bases of the junction unmatched. The CDR3: CASSGGRGRVMEETQYF. In DNA, the CDR3 is TGTGCCAGCAGTGGGGGCAGGGGGCGGGTCATGGAAGAGACCCAGTACTTC.

This clonotype has at least ten counts. CDR3 sequence reads: CASSLDSSTDTQYF. The CDR3 DNA reads as TGTGCCAGCAGCCTGGACAGTAGCACAGATACGCAGTATTTT. This chain uses TRBV12-3 or TRBV12-4 with TRBJ2-3, with a possible D match to TRBD1 (6 bases). V shed 6 bases and J shed 0 bases, with 10 bases lying between them. The CDR3 is made up of 14 amino acids.

The chain employs TRBV19 and TRBJ1-5; tentatively, D is TRBD1 (5 bases). Per germline, CDR1 LNHDA and CDR2 SQIVND (reference sequence). This CDR3 spans 14 amino acids. Trimming pared 5 bases from V and 4 bases from J, leaving 12 bases between. CDR3 protein: CASSWGIGNQPQHF. Written as DNA, the CDR3 is TGTGCCAGTAGTTGGGGGATTGGGAATCAGCCCCAGCATTTT. Supplemented by reference TRBV19 and TRBJ1-5, the full variable domain reads DGGITQSPKYLFRKEGQNVTLSCEQNLNHDAMYWYRQDPGQGLRLIYYSQIVNDFQKGDIAEGYSVSREKKESFPLTVTSAQKNPTAFYLCASSWGIGNQPQHFGDGTRLSIL.

As to this clonotype: One end of the junction does not line up with germline, which may come from a read error. The chain is built from TRBV28 and TRBJ1-6, with 8 positions matching TRBD1. The CDR3 consists of 15 residues. Per germline, CDR1 MDHEN and CDR2 SYDVKM. CDR3 bases: TGTGCCAGCACCCGGACAGGGTCCTATAATTCACCCCTCTACTTT. The encoded protein is CASTRTGSYNSPLYF. Combining the CDR3 with reference TRBV28 and TRBJ1-6 gives the whole variable domain DVKVTQSSRYLVKRTGEKVFLECVQDMDHENMFWYRQDPGLGLRLIYFSYDVKMKEKGDIPEGYSVSREKKERFSLILESASTNQTSMYLCASTRTGSYNSPLYFGNGTRLTVT.

The J gene is TRBJ1-5, the V gene TRBV15; the D gene is possibly TRBD1 (6 bases). V was cut by 0 bases and J by 7 bases, with 16 bases left in between. The CDR3 is 16 amino acids. Germline V gives CDR1 LNHNV, CDR2 YYDKDF (reference sequence). CDR3: CATSRDFTLGGQPQHF. Here the CDR3 DNA reads TGTGCCACCAGCAGAGATTTCACGCTCGGGGGCCAGCCCCAGCATTTT.

The rearrangement joins TRBV5-4 to TRBJ2-5; 7 positions match TRBD2. Trimming at V came to 4 bases and at J to 6 bases, leaving 15 bases not matched to a gene. CDR3 length equals 16 residues. Germline V CDR1 and CDR2: SGHNT, YYREEE (reference sequence). Here the CDR3 reads CASSPGRAGPGKTQYF. CDR3 nucleotide sequence: TGTGCCAGCAGCCCAGGGCGAGCGGGACCCGGGAAGACCCAGTACTTC.

Many counts were recorded for this clonotype. V gene TRBV6-1 combines with J gene TRBJ1-2; 10 bases map to TRBD1. Germline V gene sequence: CDR1 MNHNS, CDR2 SASEGT. CDR3 size: 13 residues. J was trimmed by 8 bases and V by 4 bases; bases with no gene match: 4. The CDR3, as DNA: TGTGCCAGCAGTGCAGACAGGGGGCGCGGCTACACCTTC. This sequence encodes CASSADRGRGYTF.

The J gene is TRBJ2-7, the V gene TRBV12-3 or TRBV12-4; TRBD2 matches at 8 bases. With 4 bases clipped from V and 3 bases from J, the junction kept 8 bases outside the gene matches. The length of the CDR3 is 15 residues. CDR3 DNA sequence: TGTGCCAGCAGTTACTCGGGTAGCGGGAACTACGAGCAGTACTTC. As protein: CASSYSGSGNYEQYF.

In this sample, this clonotype turned up many times. The chain uses TRBV7-9 and TRBJ2-7, with no clear D. The V and J ends lost 5 bases and 3 bases respectively, with 20 bases between them. CDR3 length equals 16 residues. Germline V gene lookup returns CDR1 SEHNR and CDR2 FQNEAQ (reference sequence). The CDR3 is CASSDYRVLDGYEQYF. DNA for the CDR3: TGTGCCAGCAGCGATTACCGGGTCCTTGATGGCTACGAGCAGTACTTC.

This clonotype showed up just a few times. J is TRBJ2-7 and V is TRBV4-1, with a possible D match to TRBD2 (8 bases). CDR1 and CDR2 from the germline V gene are MGHRA and YSYEKL. V dropped 3 bases and J dropped 3 bases, with 27 bases sitting between them. The CDR3 sequence is 19 residues long. The CDR3 nucleotides read TGCGCCAGCAGCCAGGGGACAGCCAGACCTAGCGGGCGTTTCTACGAGCAGTACTTC. This codes for CASSQGTARPSGRFYEQYF.

This clonotype was observed a few times. The V and J genes are TRBV28 and TRBJ2-7; TRBD2 might be the D (5 bases). From germline, CDR1 is MDHEN and CDR2 SYDVKM. This CDR3 region has 12 residues. V lost 5 bases and J 9 bases, leaving 14 bases between the germline ends. CDR3 bases: TGTGCCAGCAGTCCTCGGACTGGTTGGCAGTACTTC. Translation: CASSPRTGWQYF.

This clonotype occurred a few times. The rearrangement links TRBV28 to TRBJ1-5; no definite D call. Germline V gives CDR1 MDHEN, CDR2 SYDVKM. V was trimmed by 2 bases and J by 4 bases, leaving 12 bases between them. This CDR3 has 15 residues. The CDR3 DNA reads TGTGCCAGCAGTTTAAAAGGAATGAGGAATCAGCCCCAGCATTTT. Amino acids: CASSLKGMRNQPQHF.